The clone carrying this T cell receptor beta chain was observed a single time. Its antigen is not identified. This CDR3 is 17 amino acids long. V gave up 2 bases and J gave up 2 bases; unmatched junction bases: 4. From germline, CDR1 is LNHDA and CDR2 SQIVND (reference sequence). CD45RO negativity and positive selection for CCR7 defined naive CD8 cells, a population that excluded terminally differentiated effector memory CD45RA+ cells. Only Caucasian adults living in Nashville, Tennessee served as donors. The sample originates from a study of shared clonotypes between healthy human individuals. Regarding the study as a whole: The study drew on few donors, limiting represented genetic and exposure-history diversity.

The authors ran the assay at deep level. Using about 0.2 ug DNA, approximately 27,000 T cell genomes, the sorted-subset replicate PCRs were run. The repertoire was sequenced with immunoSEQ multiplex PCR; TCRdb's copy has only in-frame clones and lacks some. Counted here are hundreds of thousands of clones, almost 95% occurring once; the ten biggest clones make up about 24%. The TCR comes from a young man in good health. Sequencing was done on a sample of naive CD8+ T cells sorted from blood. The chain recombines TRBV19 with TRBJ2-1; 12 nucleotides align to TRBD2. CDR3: CASSILAGGLTYNEQFF. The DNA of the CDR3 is TGTGCCAGTAGTATACTAGCGGGAGGGTTAACCTACAATGAGCAGTTCTTC.